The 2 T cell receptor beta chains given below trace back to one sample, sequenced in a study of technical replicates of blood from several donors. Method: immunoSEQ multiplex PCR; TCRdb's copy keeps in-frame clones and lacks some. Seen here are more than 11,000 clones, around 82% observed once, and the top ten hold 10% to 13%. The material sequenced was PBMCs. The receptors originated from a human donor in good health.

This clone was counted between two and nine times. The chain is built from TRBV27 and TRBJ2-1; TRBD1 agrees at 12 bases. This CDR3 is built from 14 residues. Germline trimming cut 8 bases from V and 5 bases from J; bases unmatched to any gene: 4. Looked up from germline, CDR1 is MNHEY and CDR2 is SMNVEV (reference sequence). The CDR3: CASSGDRGHNEQFF. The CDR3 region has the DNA TGTGCCAGCTCCGGGGACAGGGGGCACAATGAGCAGTTCTTC.

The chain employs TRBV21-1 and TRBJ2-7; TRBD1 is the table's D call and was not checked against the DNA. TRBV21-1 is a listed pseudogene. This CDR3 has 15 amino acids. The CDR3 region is CASSPNPQGPYEQYF. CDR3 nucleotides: TGTGCCAGCAGCCCAAACCCCCAGGGTCCCTACGAGCAGTACTTC.